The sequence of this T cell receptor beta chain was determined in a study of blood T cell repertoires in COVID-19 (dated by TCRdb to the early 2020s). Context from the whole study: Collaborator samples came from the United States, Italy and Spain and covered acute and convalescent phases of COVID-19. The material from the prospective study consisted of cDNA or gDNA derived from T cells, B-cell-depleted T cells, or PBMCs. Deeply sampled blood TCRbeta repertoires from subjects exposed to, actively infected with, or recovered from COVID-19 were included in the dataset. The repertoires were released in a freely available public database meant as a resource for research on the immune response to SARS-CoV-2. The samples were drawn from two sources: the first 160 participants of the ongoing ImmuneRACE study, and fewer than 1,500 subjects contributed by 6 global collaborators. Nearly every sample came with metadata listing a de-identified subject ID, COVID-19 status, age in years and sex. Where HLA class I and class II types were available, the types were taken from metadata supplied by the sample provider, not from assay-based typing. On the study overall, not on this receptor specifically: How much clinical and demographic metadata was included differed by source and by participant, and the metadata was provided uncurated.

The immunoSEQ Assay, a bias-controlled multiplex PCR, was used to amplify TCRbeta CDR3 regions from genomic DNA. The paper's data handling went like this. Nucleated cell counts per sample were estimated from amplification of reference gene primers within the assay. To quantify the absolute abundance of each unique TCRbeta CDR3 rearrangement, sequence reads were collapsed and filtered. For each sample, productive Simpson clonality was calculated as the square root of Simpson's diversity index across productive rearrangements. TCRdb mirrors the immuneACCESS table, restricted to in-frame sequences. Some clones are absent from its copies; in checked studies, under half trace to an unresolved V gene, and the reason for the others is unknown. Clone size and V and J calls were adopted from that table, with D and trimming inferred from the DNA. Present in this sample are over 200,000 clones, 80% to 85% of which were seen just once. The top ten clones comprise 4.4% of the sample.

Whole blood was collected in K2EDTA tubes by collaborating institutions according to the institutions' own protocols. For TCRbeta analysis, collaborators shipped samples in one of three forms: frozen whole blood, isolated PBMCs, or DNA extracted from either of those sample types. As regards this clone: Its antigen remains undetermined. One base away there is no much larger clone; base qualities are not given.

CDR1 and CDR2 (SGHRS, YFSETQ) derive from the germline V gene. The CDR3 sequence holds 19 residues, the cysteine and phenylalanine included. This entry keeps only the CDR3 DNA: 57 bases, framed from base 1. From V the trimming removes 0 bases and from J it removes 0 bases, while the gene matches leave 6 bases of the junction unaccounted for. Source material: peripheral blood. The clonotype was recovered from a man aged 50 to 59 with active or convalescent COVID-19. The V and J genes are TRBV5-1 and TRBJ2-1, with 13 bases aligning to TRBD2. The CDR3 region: CASSLAGWTSGGSYNEQFF. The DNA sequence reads TGCGCCAGCAGCTTGGCCGGATGGACTAGCGGGGGCTCCTACAATGAGCAGTTCTTC.